The 19 T cell receptor beta chains presented below share a single source sample, sequenced in a study of shared clonotypes between healthy human individuals. TCRdb's copy holds only in-frame clones and misses some; the assay was immunoSEQ multiplex PCR. The data show roughly 1,800,000 clones, about 95% seen once. Positive CCR7 selection of CD45RO-negative cells yielded the naive CD8 cells, and terminally differentiated effector memory CD45RA+ cells were excluded. Sequenced input: naive CD8+ T cells sorted from blood. The receptors shown here come from a man between 18 and 29 years old in good health.

The chain is built from TRBV7-9 and TRBJ2-7; 8 bases map to TRBD2. This CDR3 has 16 amino acids. Germline lookup yields CDR1 SEHNR and CDR2 FQNEAQ (reference sequence). Trimming removed 0 bases from V and 2 bases from J; junction bases left unmatched: 6. As DNA, the CDR3 is TGTGCCAGCAGCTTAGCACTAGCGGAACTCACCTACGAGCAGTACTTC. It encodes CASSLALAELTYEQYF.

V gene TRBV19 combines with J gene TRBJ2-7, with a weak D call TRBD1 (6 bases). Germline V gene sequence: CDR1 LNHDA, CDR2 SQIVND (reference sequence). The CDR3 is made up of 14 amino acids. V dropped 5 bases and J dropped 1 base, with 12 bases sitting between them. CDR3 region: CASSWSGASYEQYF. CDR3 in DNA: TGTGCCAGTAGTTGGTCAGGGGCTTCCTACGAGCAGTACTTC.

V is TRBV6-6 and J is TRBJ1-2, with D hard to call. CDR3 length equals 15 residues. Germline assignment: CDR1 MNHNY and CDR2 SVGAGI (reference sequence). Trimming pared 1 base from V and 1 base from J, leaving 10 bases between. The CDR3 region is CASSYYGEVNYGYTF. The DNA for the CDR3 is TGTGCCAGCAGTTACTATGGGGAGGTTAACTATGGCTACACCTTC.

The V and J genes are TRBV7-9 and TRBJ2-2, with 8 bases fitting TRBD1. The CDR3 consists of 16 residues. Germline CDR1 and CDR2: SEHNR and FQNEAQ (reference sequence). The ends lost 5 bases at V and 3 bases at J; junction bases unmatched: 8. Written as DNA, the CDR3 is TGTGCCAGCAGCGCTATACAGGGGGTGGACACCGGGGAGCTGTTTTTT. This codes for CASSAIQGVDTGELFF.

The chain couples TRBV5-1 to TRBJ2-3; 7 nucleotides match TRBD2. This CDR3 has 14 residues. Trimming removed 4 bases from V and 6 bases from J; junction bases left unmatched: 8. Germline-derived CDR1 and CDR2 are SGHRS and YFSETQ. CDR3 region: CASSLGLPGDTQYF. The CDR3 nucleotides read TGCGCCAGCAGCCTGGGACTACCTGGTGATACGCAGTATTTT.

The chain uses TRBV19 and TRBJ1-2; no reliable D call. The ends were cut back, 5 bases at V and 8 bases at J, with 21 bases in the middle. The CDR3 loop spans 15 amino acids. Per germline, CDR1 LNHDA and CDR2 SQIVND (reference sequence). The CDR3: CASSSLSRENEGYTF. Here the CDR3 DNA reads TGTGCCAGTAGTTCACTGAGCCGGGAGAACGAGGGCTACACCTTC. The variable domain in full, with the rest retrieved from reference TRBV19 and TRBJ1-2, is DGGITQSPKYLFRKEGQNVTLSCEQNLNHDAMYWYRQDPGQGLRLIYYSQIVNDFQKGDIAEGYSVSREKKESFPLTVTSAQKNPTAFYLCASSSLSRENEGYTFGSGTRLTVV.

The chain uses TRBV5-4 and TRBJ2-2; tentatively, D is TRBD2 (6 bases). The V end was cut by 1 base, the J end by 3 bases, with 10 bases between. CDR1 is SGHNT, CDR2 YYREEE, per germline (reference sequence). The CDR3 runs to 15 residues. In DNA, the CDR3 is TGTGCCAGCAGCTTGTCCTGGGAGGACACCGGGGAGCTGTTTTTT. The encoded protein is CASSLSWEDTGELFF.

This rearrangement joins TRBV7-6 to TRBJ2-1; D unclear. Germline lookup yields CDR1 SGHVS and CDR2 FNYEAQ. With 3 bases removed from V and 6 bases from J, the gap between germline ends came to 9 bases. The CDR3 runs to 13 residues. CDR3 DNA sequence: TGTGCCAGCAGCTTTTCTCCGCCCAATGAGCAGTTCTTC. This sequence encodes CASSFSPPNEQFF.

This clone was seen a single time. This rearrangement joins TRBV4-3 to TRBJ2-2, with 8 bases aligning to TRBD2. The CDR3 contains 18 residues. Germline V gene data show CDR1 as LGHNA and CDR2 as YSLEER. The V and J ends lost 0 bases and 1 base, in that order; junction bases with no gene match: 7. The CDR3 spells CASSQDRLAGMNTGELFF. The CDR3, as DNA: TGCGCCAGCAGCCAAGACCGCTTAGCGGGGATGAACACCGGGGAGCTGTTTTTT.

The J gene is TRBJ2-2, the V gene TRBV27; no clear D. V lost 6 bases to trimming and J lost 7 bases, with 9 bases between them. CDR3 length equals 12 residues. Per germline, CDR1 MNHEY and CDR2 SMNVEV (reference sequence). CDR3: CASRVLGGELFF. DNA of the CDR3: TGTGCCAGCAGGGTACTGGGCGGGGAGCTGTTTTTT.

Concerning this clone itself: At the DNA level, this CDR3 is encoded by other sequences in the same sample as well. This chain's CDR3 is CASSQLQGDTEAFF. The CDR3 DNA is TGCGCCAGCAGCCAATTACAGGGGGACACTGAAGCTTTCTTT. This chain uses TRBV4-3 with TRBJ1-1; 8 bases are a match to TRBD1. The CDR3 loop spans 14 amino acids. Trimming at V came to 2 bases and at J to 3 bases, leaving 2 bases not matched to a gene. From germline, CDR1 is LGHNA and CDR2 YSLEER.

The CDR3 loop is CASSGPQTGTGSPLHF. DNA of the CDR3: TGTGCCAGCAGTGGACCACAGACGGGGACCGGGTCACCCCTCCACTTT. The chain joins TRBV2 to TRBJ1-6, with a possible D match to TRBD1 (5 bases). V gave up 4 bases and J gave up 10 bases, with 20 bases separating them. CDR3 size: 16 residues. CDR1 is SNHLY and CDR2 is FYNNEI in the germline V gene.

The chain carries TRBV5-1 and TRBJ2-2; tentatively, D is TRBD1 (6 bases). This CDR3 has 15 amino acids. Trimming pared 6 bases from V and 7 bases from J, leaving 19 bases between. Germline CDR1 and CDR2: SGHRS and YFSETQ. This CDR3 is CASKVWAGEDGELFF. The CDR3 DNA sequence: TGCGCCAGCAAGGTCTGGGCAGGGGAAGACGGGGAGCTGTTTTTT.

This chain links TRBV28 with TRBJ2-4, with D tentatively TRBD1 (5 bases). Germline assignment: CDR1 MDHEN and CDR2 SYDVKM. V was pared by 3 bases and J by 3 bases, with 9 bases between. There are 14 residues in the CDR3. CDR3 loop: CASSFRGGKNIQYF. The CDR3 DNA follows: TGTGCCAGCAGTTTTAGGGGTGGCAAAAACATTCAGTACTTC.

The chain has TRBV13 and TRBJ2-7; TRBD2 matches 9 bases. V was clipped by 0 bases and J by 1 base; unmatched bases: 7. The CDR3 consists of 17 residues. Germline CDR1 reads PRHDT; CDR2 reads FYEKMQ (reference sequence). DNA of the CDR3: TGTGCCAGCAGCTTAGGTCAAGCGGGGGGCTTATCCTACGAGCAGTACTTC. This encodes CASSLGQAGGLSYEQYF.

CDR3 amino acids: CASSLVTAGGVEQFF. As DNA, the CDR3 is TGTGCCAGCAGCTTGGTTACAGCGGGAGGGGTAGAGCAGTTCTTC. The chain carries TRBV5-6 and TRBJ2-1, with 10 bases identical to TRBD2. Germline-derived CDR1 and CDR2 are SGHDT and YYEEEE. This CDR3 comprises 15 residues. Unmatched junction bases numbered 7, after V lost 0 bases and J lost 10 bases.

The chain uses TRBV4-1 and TRBJ2-3; 14 bases agree with TRBD2. Losses at the gene ends were 4 bases for V and 5 bases for J; bases not matched to a gene: 5. Germline V gives CDR1 MGHRA, CDR2 YSYEKL. The CDR3 is 16 residues long. The CDR3 region is CASSLSGLAGGDTQYF. The CDR3 region has the DNA TGCGCCAGCAGCCTGTCCGGACTAGCGGGGGGAGATACGCAGTATTTT.

The chain employs TRBV2 and TRBJ2-5; TRBD1 matches 8 bases. CDR3 length equals 15 residues. The trim removed 0 bases at V and 5 bases at J, leaving 5 bases unmatched. Germline V lookup: CDR1 SNHLY, CDR2 FYNNEI. Written as DNA, the CDR3 is TGTGCCAGCAGTGAAGCGGCAGGGGGCGGTGAGACCCAGTACTTC. It codes for CASSEAAGGGETQYF.

This clone was observed a single time. This same CDR3 is encoded by further DNA sequences in the sample. This chain uses TRBV4-1 with TRBJ2-7; 11 nucleotides align to TRBD1. The V segment lost 4 bases and the J segment 1 base; nucleotides outside the gene matches: 3. CDR1 and CDR2 (germline): MGHRA, YSYEKL. This CDR3 spans 15 amino acids. CDR3 sequence: CASSPGQGASYEQYF. As DNA, the CDR3 is TGCGCCAGCAGCCCTGGACAGGGGGCATCCTACGAGCAGTACTTC.